This T cell receptor (beta chain) was profiled in a study of cytomegalovirus exposure and HLA in healthy donors. Whole-study findings and limits: Among the most significant clusters, several appeared linked to common viral pathogens in a later analysis. By HLA locus, TCR association rates varied in a later analysis, with DRB1 showing the most and HLA-C the fewest.

A multiplex PCR was run with 60 Vbeta primers and 13 Jbeta primers. Sequencing was performed with immunoSEQ multiplex PCR; in TCRdb, only in-frame clones are kept and a portion is missing. The table shows around 64,000 clones, with around 70% occurring only once. V shed 7 bases and J 4 bases; nucleotides not matched to a gene: 7. Germline CDR1 reads MDHEN; CDR2 reads SYDVKM. CDR3 size: 14 residues. Of note for this clone: Its antigen remains unknown.

The chain joins TRBV28 to TRBJ2-7; 10 nucleotides match TRBD2. This clonotype was obtained from a woman aged 25 to 39 in good health and CMV-seropositive. The sample comprised PBMCs. CDR3 coding DNA: TGTGCCAGCACCCCAGCGGGAGGGCCTTACGAGCAGTACTTC. This sequence encodes CASTPAGGPYEQYF.